This TCR beta chain was documented in a study of graft-versus-host responses after intestinal transplantation. Looking at the study overall: Each recipient received a multivisceral, liver-intestinal, or isolated intestinal graft. Induction using anti-thymocyte globulin, followed by tacrolimus and steroids for around 3 years, was given to all recipients. Whole-study findings and limits: In recipient marrow, GvH clones were found, and some appeared first in ileum or blood. GvH clone levels peaked in circulation, and this peak was associated with early post-transplant HvG declines.

This clone has only one observation. Its antigen is not identified. TCRdb's copy holds only in-frame clones and misses some; the assay was immunoSEQ multiplex PCR. The sample lists about 25,000 clones, just under 95% occurring once. Germline V lookup: CDR1 SGHVS, CDR2 FNYEAQ. CDR3 length equals 13 residues. The V end lost 2 bases, the J end lost 8 bases, and 10 bases lay between the germline ends. Sequencing used PBMCs, obtained around 29 days after intestinal transplant. The V and J genes are TRBV7-6 and TRBJ2-1; D call uncertain. The clonotype originates from a human patient who received an intestinal transplant, so some T cells may come from the graft donor. The CDR3 DNA follows: TGTGCCAGCAGCTTAAAAGCGAAACATGAGCAGTTCTTC. Translation gives CASSLKAKHEQFF. Based on the CDR3 plus reference TRBV7-6 and TRBJ2-1, the full variable domain is GAGVSQSPRYKVTKRGQDVALRCDPISGHVSLYWYRQALGQGPEFLTYFNYEAQQDKSGLPNDRFSAERPEGSISTLTIQRTEQRDSAMYRCASSLKAKHEQFFGPGTRLTVL.